This T cell receptor beta chain originates from a study of identical twins. Study observations and caveats: Twin pairs' shared out-of-frame alpha sequences were enriched in low generation probability.

This CDR3 is built from 14 residues. V dropped 6 bases and J dropped 0 bases, with 12 bases sitting between them. Germline V gene lookup returns CDR1 DFQATT and CDR2 SNEGSKA (reference sequence). TCRdb recomputed calls from the 5' RACE reads with MiXCR, one row per CDR3 protein. The table has approximately 500,000 distinct CDR3 sequences, more than 20% seen once. This clonotype was seen only a few times. Its antigen remains unknown. This sample was also put to use in a study of T cells expressing NK-cell markers. That study reports: What restricted sorting to alpha-beta TCR T cells in several experiments was an anti-gamma-delta TCR antibody. It remained uncertain whether the expanded NKG2C+ T cell clones were specific for HCMV antigens.

The source of this sequence is a woman younger than 30 in good health. The chain is built from TRBV20-1 and TRBJ2-1; possible D gene TRBD2, 5 bases. What was sequenced was CD4+ T cells sorted from blood. For the CDR3, the DNA is TGCAGTGCCCCAGCGGAACCCTCCTACAATGAGCAGTTCTTC. Its translation: CSAPAEPSYNEQFF.